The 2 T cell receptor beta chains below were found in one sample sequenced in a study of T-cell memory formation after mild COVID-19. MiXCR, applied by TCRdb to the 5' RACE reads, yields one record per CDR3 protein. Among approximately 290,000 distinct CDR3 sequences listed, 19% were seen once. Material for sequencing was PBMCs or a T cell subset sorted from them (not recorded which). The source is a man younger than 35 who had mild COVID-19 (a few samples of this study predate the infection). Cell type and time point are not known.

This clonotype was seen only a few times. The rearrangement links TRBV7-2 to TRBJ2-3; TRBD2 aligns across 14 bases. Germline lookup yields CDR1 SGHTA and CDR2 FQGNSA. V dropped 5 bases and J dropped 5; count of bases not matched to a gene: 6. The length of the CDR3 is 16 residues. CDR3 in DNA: TGTGCCAGCAGCAAGACTAGCGGGGGGGCCAGAGATACGCAGTATTTT. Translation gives CASSKTSGGARDTQYF.

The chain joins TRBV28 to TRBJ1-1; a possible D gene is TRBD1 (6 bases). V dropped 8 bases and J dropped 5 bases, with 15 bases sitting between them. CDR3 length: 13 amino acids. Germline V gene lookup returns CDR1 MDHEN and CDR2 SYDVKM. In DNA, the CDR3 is TGTGCCAGCGTATGGGGGGGCAGGACTGAAGCTTTCTTT. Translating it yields CASVWGGRTEAFF.